One and the same sample provided the 10 T cell receptor beta chains below, sequenced in a study of cytomegalovirus exposure and HLA in healthy donors. The primer mix had 60 Vbeta and 13 Jbeta primers. Sequencing used immunoSEQ multiplex PCR; TCRdb keeps in-frame clones, though not all of them. The sample shows about 150,000 clones, 73% of them seen only once. Sequenced input: PBMCs. The receptor source for this set is a woman between 18 and 29 years old in good health and CMV-seronegative.

This chain joins TRBV19 and TRBJ1-2; possibly TRBD1 for D (6 bases). The CDR3 has 13 residues. The V gene lost 2 bases and the J gene lost 5 bases, with 9 bases spanning the gap. In germline, CDR1 is LNHDA, CDR2 SQIVND (reference sequence). The CDR3 is CASSIKGGYGYTF. The CDR3 region has the DNA TGTGCCAGTAGTATAAAAGGGGGTTATGGCTACACCTTC.

The chain recombines TRBV7-8 with TRBJ1-1; tentative D call: TRBD1 (5 bases). The V end lost 5 bases, the J end lost 1 base, and 5 bases lay between the germline ends. The CDR3 extends over 12 amino acids. Per germline, CDR1 SGHVS and CDR2 FQNEAQ. CDR3 in amino acids: CASSQGNTEAFF. DNA of the CDR3: TGTGCCAGCAGCCAGGGGAACACTGAAGCTTTCTTT.

V gene TRBV19 combines with J gene TRBJ2-1, with D maybe TRBD1 (6 bases). CDR3 length: 13 amino acids. Trimming pared 3 bases from V and 10 bases from J, leaving 13 bases between. CDR1 LNHDA and CDR2 SQIVND come from the germline V gene (reference sequence). The CDR3 coding sequence is TGTGCCAGTAGTATCCTACAGGGTCGAGAGCAGTTCTTC. It is translated as CASSILQGREQFF.

This sequence joins TRBV5-1 and TRBJ2-5; 10 bases line up with TRBD1. CDR1 is SGHRS and CDR2 is YFSETQ in the germline V gene. The CDR3 sequence is 14 residues long. Trimming took 6 bases from V and 4 from J; bases not matched to a gene: 6. The CDR3 region has the DNA TGCGCCAGCAAAGACAGGGGGCTAGGAGAGACCCAGTACTTC. This translates into CASKDRGLGETQYF.

The chain carries TRBV4-1 and TRBJ1-5; a possible D gene is TRBD1 (5 bases). Germline-derived CDR1 and CDR2 are MGHRA and YSYEKL. The CDR3 covers 15 residues. Deletions cut 3 bases from V and 0 bases from J, with 9 bases between. The CDR3 is CASSQQGHSNQPQHF. CDR3 nucleotides: TGCGCCAGCAGCCAGCAGGGTCATAGCAATCAGCCCCAGCATTTT.

In this sample, this clone turned up a few times. V gene TRBV11-2 combines with J gene TRBJ2-1; D is perhaps TRBD1 (5 bases). The CDR3 is 16 residues long. Trimming cost V 1 base and J 2 bases, with 12 bases left between them. Looked up from germline, CDR1 is SGHAT and CDR2 is FQNNGV. The CDR3, as DNA: TGTGCCAGCAGCTTAGGGGTGGGCAGGGCCTACAATGAGCAGTTCTTC. Its translation: CASSLGVGRAYNEQFF. The entire variable domain, with the rest obtained from reference TRBV11-2 and TRBJ2-1, is as follows: EAGVAQSPRYKIIEKRQSVAFWCNPISGHATLYWYQQILGQGPKLLIQFQNNGVVDDSQLPKDRFSAERLKGVDSTLKIQPAKLEDSAVYLCASSLGVGRAYNEQFFGPGTRLTVL.

The rearrangement links TRBV6-5 to TRBJ2-1, with 12 nucleotides matching TRBD2. In germline, CDR1 is MNHEY, CDR2 SVGAGI. The junction had 6 bases not matched to a gene; V was cut back by 2 bases and J by 7 bases. The CDR3 runs 16 residues. The DNA for the CDR3 is TGTGCCAGCAGTTACGCTAGCGGGAGGGCCAATAATGAGCAGTTCTTC. This encodes CASSYASGRANNEQFF.

The chain joins TRBV5-1 to TRBJ1-2, with 11 bases identical to TRBD1. V was clipped by 4 bases and J by 0 bases; unmatched bases: 8. CDR3 length: 17 amino acids. The germline V gene has CDR1 SGHRS and CDR2 YFSETQ. The CDR3 region has the DNA TGCGCCAGCAGCAGCCGGGACAGGGGGGATACTAACTATGGCTACACCTTC. It yields the protein CASSSRDRGDTNYGYTF.

This chain connects TRBV10-3 to TRBJ1-5; no definite D call. There are 12 residues in the CDR3. Trimming stripped 2 bases from V and 9 bases from J, with 8 bases between. CDR1 is ENHRY and CDR2 is SYGVKD in the germline V gene. The CDR3 sequence: CAISEANLPQHF. The CDR3 DNA follows: TGTGCCATCAGTGAGGCGAATTTGCCCCAGCATTTT.

V usage is TRBV4-1 and J usage is TRBJ1-1; 7 bases line up with TRBD1. CDR3 length: 16 amino acids. Trimming at V came to 0 bases and at J to 7 bases, leaving 11 bases not matched to a gene. The V gene's germline CDR1 is MGHRA and CDR2 YSYEKL. The CDR3 coding sequence is TGCGCCAGCAGCCAAGATAGCCTAGACAGGGCGGGTGAAGCTTTCTTT. It translates to CASSQDSLDRAGEAFF.